Presented here are 5 T cell receptor beta chains from one specimen sequenced in a study of long-term antiretroviral therapy in people with HIV. Survey-level immunoSEQ v3.0 assays were run. The table came from immunoSEQ multiplex PCR; TCRdb's copy has only in-frame clones and leaves some out. The sample holds over 25,000 clones; roughly 97% are singletons and the top ten take 1.5% to 2%. Sequenced here: unsorted PBMCs, sampled 7.6 years after starting antiretroviral therapy. The receptors were sampled from a man younger than 40 with HIV.

The DNA of the CDR3 is TGCGCCAGCAGCCCCGACAGGGGAGGGACTGAAGCTTTCTTT. Its protein product is CASSPDRGGTEAFF. The rearrangement links TRBV4-3 to TRBJ1-1, with 8 bases that match TRBD1. Trimming cost V 4 bases and J 5 bases; bases outside gene matches: 6. The CDR3 is 14 residues long. CDR1 is LGHNA and CDR2 is YSLEER in the germline V gene.

The V call is TRBV4-2, the J call TRBJ2-1, with D unclear. V lost 1 base and J 6 bases, leaving 7 bases between the germline ends. Germline V gene data show CDR1 as LGHNA and CDR2 as YNFKEQ. The CDR3 has 13 amino acids. DNA for the CDR3: TGTGCCAGCAGCCAAGCAAGAACCAATGAGCAGTTCTTC. This encodes CASSQARTNEQFF.

This chain links TRBV6-1 with TRBJ1-6; a possible D gene is TRBD1 (5 bases). Germline CDR1 reads MNHNS; CDR2 reads SASEGT. The CDR3 spans 12 residues. The germline V and J ends were trimmed by 7 bases and 10 bases, with 11 bases remaining between them. The CDR3 sequence is CASKEGKSPLHF. In DNA form, the CDR3 reads TGTGCCAGCAAAGAGGGGAAATCACCCCTCCACTTT.

The V call is TRBV6-5, the J call TRBJ1-3; no definite D call. In germline, CDR1 is MNHEY, CDR2 SVGAGI. The germline V and J ends were trimmed by 2 bases and 0 bases, with 5 bases remaining between them. The CDR3 is 14 amino acids. In DNA, the CDR3 is TGTGCCAGCAGTTACAGGGCCTCTGGAAACACCATATATTTT. Residues: CASSYRASGNTIYF.

The chain is built from TRBV29-1 and TRBJ1-1; D is undetermined. From germline, CDR1 is SQVTM and CDR2 ANQGSEA. Between the trimmed V and J ends, which lost 5 bases and 6 bases, there was a span of 13 bases. The CDR3 totals 12 residues. DNA of the CDR3: TGCAGCGTTCAAGTGGGATGGTCTGAAGCTTTCTTT. Its protein product is CSVQVGWSEAFF. Looking up the rest from reference TRBV29-1 and TRBJ1-1 gives the full variable domain: SAVISQKPSRDICQRGTSLTIQCQVDSQVTMMFWYRQQPGQSLTLIATANQGSEATYESGFVIDKFPISRPNLTFSTLTVSNMSPEDSSIYLCSVQVGWSEAFFGQGTRLTVV.